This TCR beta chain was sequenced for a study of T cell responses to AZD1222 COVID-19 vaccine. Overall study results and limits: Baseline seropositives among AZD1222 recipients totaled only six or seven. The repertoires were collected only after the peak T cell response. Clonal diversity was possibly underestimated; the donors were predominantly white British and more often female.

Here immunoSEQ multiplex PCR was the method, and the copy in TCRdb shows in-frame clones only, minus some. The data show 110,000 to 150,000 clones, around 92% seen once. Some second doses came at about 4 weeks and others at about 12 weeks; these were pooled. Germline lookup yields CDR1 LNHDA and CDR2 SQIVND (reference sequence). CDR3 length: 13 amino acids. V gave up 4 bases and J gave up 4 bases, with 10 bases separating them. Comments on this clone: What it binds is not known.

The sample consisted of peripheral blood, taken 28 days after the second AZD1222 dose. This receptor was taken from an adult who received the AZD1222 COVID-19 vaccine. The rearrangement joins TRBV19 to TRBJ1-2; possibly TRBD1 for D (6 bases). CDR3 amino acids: CASSKGTSYGYTF. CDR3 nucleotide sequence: TGTGCCAGTAGTAAGGGGACATCCTATGGCTACACCTTC.